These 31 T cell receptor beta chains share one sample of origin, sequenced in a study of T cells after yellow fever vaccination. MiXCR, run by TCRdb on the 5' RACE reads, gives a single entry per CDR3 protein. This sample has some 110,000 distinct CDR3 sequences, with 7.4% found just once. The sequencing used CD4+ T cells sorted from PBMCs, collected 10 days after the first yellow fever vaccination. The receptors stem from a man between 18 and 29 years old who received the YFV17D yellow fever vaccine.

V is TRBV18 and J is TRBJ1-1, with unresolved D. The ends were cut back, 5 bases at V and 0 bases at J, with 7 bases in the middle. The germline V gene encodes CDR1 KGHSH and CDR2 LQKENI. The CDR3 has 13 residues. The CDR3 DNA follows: TGTGCCAGCTCAGACGGTTTGAACACTGAAGCTTTCTTT. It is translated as CASSDGLNTEAFF.

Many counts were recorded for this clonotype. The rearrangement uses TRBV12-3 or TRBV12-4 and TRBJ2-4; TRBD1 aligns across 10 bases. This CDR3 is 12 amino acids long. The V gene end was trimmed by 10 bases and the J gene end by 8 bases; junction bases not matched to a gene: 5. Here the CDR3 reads CATKGTGDIQYF. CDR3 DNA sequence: TGTGCCACCAAAGGGACAGGGGACATTCAGTACTTC.

CDR3 bases: TGCAGTGCGGTGGGGGAGACCCAGTACTTC. It yields the protein CSAVGETQYF. The chain links TRBV20-1 to TRBJ2-5; no definite D call. Between the trimmed V and J ends, which lost 6 bases and 5 bases, there was a span of 7 bases. The CDR3 covers 10 residues. Germline V gene sequence: CDR1 DFQATT, CDR2 SNEGSKA (reference sequence).

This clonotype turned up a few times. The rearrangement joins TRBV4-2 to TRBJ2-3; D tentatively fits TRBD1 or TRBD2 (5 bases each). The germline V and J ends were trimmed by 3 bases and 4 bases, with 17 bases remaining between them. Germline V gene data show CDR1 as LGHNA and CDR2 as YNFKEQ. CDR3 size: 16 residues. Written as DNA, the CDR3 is TGTGCCAGCAGCCATGCCGGGACGGACGCCGCAGATACGCAGTATTTT. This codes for CASSHAGTDAADTQYF.

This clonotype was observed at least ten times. CDR3 in DNA: TGTGCCAGCAGCCAATGGACAGGGTGGACAGATACGCAGTATTTT. Residues: CASSQWTGWTDTQYF. V usage is TRBV3-1 and J usage is TRBJ2-3; 8 nucleotides line up with TRBD1. Germline V gene data show CDR1 as LGHDT and CDR2 as YNNKEL (reference sequence). This CDR3 region has 15 residues. Unmatched junction bases numbered 4, after V lost 2 bases and J lost 3 bases.

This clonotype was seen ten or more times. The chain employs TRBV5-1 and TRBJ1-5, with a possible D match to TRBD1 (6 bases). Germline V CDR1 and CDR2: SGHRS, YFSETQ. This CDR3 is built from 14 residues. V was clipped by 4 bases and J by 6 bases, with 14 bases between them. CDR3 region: CASSEGGFGQPQHF. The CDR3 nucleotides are TGCGCCAGCAGCGAAGGGGGATTCGGTCAGCCCCAGCATTTT. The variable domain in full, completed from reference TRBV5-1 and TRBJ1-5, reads KAGVTQTPRYLIKTRGQQVTLSCSPISGHRSVSWYQQTPGQGLQFLFEYFSETQRNKGNFPGRFSGRQFSNSRSEMNVSTLELGDSALYLCASSEGGFGQPQHFGDGTRLSIL.

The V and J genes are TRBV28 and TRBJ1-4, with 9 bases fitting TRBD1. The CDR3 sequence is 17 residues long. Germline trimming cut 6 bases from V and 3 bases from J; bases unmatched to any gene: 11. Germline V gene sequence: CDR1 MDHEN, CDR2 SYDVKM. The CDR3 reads CASRQPGQGISNEKLFF. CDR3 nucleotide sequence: TGTGCCAGCAGACAACCGGGACAGGGAATCTCTAATGAAAAACTGTTTTTT.

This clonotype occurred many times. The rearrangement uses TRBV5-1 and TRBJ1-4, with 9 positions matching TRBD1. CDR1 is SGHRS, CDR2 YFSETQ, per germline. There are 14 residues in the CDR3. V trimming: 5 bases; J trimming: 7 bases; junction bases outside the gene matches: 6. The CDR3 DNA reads TGCGCCAGCAGGGTCGGGACAGGGTCTGAAAAACTGTTTTTT. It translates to CASRVGTGSEKLFF.

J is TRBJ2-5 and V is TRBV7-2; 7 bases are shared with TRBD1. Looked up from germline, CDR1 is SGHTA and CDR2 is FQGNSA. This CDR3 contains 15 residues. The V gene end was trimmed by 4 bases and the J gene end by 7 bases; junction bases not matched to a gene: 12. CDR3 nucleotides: TGTGCCAGCAGCTCCCGACAGGGAATGGAGGTGACCCAGTACTTC. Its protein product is CASSSRQGMEVTQYF.

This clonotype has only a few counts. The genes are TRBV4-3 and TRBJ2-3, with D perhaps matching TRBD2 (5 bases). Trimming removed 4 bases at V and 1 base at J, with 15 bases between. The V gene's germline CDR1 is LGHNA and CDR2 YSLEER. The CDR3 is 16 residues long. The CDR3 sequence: CASSRRAASGTDTQYF. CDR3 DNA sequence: TGCGCCAGCAGCCGGCGGGCAGCCTCAGGCACAGATACGCAGTATTTT.

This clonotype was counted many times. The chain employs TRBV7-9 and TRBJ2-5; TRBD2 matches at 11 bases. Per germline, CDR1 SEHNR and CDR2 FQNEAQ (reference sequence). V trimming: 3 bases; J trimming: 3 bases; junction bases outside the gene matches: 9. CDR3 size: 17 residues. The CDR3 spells CASSLGISGGAEETQYF. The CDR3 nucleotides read TGTGCCAGCAGCTTGGGGATTAGCGGGGGGGCGGAAGAGACCCAGTACTTC.

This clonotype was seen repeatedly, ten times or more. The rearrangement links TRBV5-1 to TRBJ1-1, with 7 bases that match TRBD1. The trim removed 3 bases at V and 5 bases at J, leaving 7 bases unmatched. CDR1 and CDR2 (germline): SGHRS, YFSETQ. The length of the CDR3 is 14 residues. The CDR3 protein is CASSSGTEGTEAFF. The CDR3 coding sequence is TGCGCCAGCAGCTCCGGGACAGAGGGGACTGAAGCTTTCTTT.

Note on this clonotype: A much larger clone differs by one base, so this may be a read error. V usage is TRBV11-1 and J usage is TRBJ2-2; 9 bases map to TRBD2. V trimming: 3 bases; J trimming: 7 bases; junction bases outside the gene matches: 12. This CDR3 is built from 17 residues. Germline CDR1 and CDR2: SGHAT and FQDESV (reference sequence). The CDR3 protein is CASSFTSGGTLNGELFF. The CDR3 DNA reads TGTGCCAGCAGCTTTACAAGCGGGGGGACCCTCAACGGGGAGCTGTTTTTT.

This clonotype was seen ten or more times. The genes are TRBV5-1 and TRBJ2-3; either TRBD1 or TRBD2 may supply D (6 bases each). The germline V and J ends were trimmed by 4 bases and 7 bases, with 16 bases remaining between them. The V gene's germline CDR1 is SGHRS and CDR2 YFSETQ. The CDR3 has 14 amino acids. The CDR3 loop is CASSLGGGTYTQYF. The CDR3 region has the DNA TGCGCCAGCAGCCTCGGAGGGGGGACTTATACGCAGTATTTT.

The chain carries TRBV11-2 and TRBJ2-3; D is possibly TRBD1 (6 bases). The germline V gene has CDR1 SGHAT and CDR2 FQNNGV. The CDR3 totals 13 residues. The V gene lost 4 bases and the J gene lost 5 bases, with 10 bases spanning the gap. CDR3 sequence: CASSWGPLDTQYF. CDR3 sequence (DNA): TGTGCCAGCAGCTGGGGGCCTCTAGATACGCAGTATTTT. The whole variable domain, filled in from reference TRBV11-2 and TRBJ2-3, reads EAGVAQSPRYKIIEKRQSVAFWCNPISGHATLYWYQQILGQGPKLLIQFQNNGVVDDSQLPKDRFSAERLKGVDSTLKIQPAKLEDSAVYLCASSWGPLDTQYFGPGTRLTVL.

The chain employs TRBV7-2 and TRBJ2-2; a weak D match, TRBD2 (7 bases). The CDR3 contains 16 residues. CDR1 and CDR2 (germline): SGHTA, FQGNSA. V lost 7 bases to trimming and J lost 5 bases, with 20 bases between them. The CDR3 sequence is CASTLLGGGATGELFF. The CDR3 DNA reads TGTGCCAGCACCCTCTTAGGGGGGGGGGCGACCGGGGAGCTGTTTTTT.

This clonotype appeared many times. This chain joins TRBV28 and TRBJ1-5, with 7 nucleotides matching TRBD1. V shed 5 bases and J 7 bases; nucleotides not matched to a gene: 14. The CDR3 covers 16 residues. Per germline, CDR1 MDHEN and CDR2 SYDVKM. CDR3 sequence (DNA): TGTGCCAGCAGTCCTTCCCTTGACAGGGCAGGACAGCCCCAGCATTTT. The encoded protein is CASSPSLDRAGQPQHF.

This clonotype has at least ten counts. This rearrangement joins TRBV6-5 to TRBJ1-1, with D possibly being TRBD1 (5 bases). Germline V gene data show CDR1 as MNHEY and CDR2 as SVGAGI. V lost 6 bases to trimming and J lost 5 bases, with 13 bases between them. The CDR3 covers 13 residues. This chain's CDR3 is CASSFRRATEAFF. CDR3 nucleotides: TGTGCCAGCAGCTTTCGCAGGGCGACTGAAGCTTTCTTT.

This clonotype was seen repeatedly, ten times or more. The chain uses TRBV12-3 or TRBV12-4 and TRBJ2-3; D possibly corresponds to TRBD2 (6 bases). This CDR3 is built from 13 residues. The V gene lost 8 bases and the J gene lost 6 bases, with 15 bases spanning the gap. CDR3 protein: CASVGLGSDTQYF. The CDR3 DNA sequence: TGTGCCAGCGTGGGCCTCGGGAGCGATACGCAGTATTTT.

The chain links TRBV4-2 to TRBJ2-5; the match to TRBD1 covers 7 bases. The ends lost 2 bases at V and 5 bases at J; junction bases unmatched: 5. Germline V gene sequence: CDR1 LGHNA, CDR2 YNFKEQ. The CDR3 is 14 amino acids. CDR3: CASSQRQGFETQYF. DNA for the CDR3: TGTGCCAGCAGCCAACGACAGGGATTTGAGACCCAGTACTTC.

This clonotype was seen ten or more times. The CDR3 region is CASSVSGTSGGDTQYF. The CDR3 nucleotides are TGCGCCAGCAGCGTATCTGGGACTAGCGGGGGAGATACGCAGTATTTT. The rearrangement links TRBV5-1 to TRBJ2-3; 14 bases agree with TRBD2. This CDR3 has 16 residues. Unmatched junction bases numbered 6, after V lost 4 bases and J lost 5 bases. The germline gives CDR1 SGHRS, CDR2 YFSETQ.

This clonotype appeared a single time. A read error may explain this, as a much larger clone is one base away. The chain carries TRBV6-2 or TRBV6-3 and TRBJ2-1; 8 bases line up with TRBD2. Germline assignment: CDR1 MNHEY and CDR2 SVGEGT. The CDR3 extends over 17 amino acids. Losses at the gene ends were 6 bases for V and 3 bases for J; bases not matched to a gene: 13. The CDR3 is CASREDLSGGDYNEQFF. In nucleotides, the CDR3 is TGTGCCAGCAGGGAGGATTTATCGGGGGGGGACTACAATGAGCAGTTCTTC.

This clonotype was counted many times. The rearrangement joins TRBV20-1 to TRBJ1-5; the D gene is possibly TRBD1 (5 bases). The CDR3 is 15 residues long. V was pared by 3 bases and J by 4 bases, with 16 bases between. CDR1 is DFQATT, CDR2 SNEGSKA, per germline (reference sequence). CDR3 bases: TGCAGTGCTAGCGGTGGGGCCAGGGTTAATCAGCCCCAGCATTTT. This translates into CSASGGARVNQPQHF.

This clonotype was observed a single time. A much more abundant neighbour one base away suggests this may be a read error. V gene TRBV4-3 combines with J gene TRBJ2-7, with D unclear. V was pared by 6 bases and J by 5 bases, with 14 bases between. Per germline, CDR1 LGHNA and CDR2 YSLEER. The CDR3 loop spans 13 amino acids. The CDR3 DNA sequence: TGCGCCAGCAGACAACGGACCCCGGACGAGCAGTACTTC. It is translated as CASRQRTPDEQYF.

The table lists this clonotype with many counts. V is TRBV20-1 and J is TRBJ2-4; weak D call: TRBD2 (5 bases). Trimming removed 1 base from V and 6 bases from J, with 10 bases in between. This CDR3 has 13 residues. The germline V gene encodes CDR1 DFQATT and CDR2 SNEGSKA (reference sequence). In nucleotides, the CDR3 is TGCAGTGCTAGAGGAGAGGGCCCAAACATTCAGTACTTC. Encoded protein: CSARGEGPNIQYF.

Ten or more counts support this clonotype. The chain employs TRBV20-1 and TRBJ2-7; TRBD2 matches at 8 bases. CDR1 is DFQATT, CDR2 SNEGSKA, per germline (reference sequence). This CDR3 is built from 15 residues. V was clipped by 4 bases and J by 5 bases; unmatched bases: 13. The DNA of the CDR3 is TGCAGTGCTAAGGCCCTAGAACGGGGGGGGGACGAGCAGTACTTC. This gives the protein CSAKALERGGDEQYF.

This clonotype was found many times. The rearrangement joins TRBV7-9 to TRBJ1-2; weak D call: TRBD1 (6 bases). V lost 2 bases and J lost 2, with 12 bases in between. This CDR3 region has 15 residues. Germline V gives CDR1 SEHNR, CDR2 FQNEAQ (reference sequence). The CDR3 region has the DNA TGTGCCAGCAGCTTAATGGAGGGGGAGAACTATGGCTACACCTTC. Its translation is CASSLMEGENYGYTF.

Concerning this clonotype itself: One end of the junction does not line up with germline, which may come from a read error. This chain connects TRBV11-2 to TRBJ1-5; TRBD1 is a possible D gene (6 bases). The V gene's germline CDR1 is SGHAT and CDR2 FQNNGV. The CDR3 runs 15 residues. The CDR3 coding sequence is TGTGCCAGCAGCTTGCAGGGGCAAAGCAATCAGCCCCAGAATTTT. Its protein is CASSLQGQSNQPQNF. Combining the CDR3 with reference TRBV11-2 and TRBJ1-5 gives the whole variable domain EAGVAQSPRYKIIEKRQSVAFWCNPISGHATLYWYQQILGQGPKLLIQFQNNGVVDDSQLPKDRFSAERLKGVDSTLKIQPAKLEDSAVYLCASSLQGQSNQPQNFGDGTRLSIL.

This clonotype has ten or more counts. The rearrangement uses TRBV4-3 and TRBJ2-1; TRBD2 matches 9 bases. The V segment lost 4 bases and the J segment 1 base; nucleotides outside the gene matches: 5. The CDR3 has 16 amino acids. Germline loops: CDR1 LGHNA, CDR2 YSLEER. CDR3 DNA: TGCGCCAGCAGCCGCCGACTAGCGGCATCCTACAATGAGCAGTTCTTC. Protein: CASSRRLAASYNEQFF.

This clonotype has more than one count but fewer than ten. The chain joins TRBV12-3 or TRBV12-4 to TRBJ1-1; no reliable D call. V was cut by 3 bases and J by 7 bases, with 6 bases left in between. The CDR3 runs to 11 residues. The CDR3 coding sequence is TGTGCCAGCAGTTTCGGTGTTGAAGCTTTCTTT. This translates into CASSFGVEAFF.

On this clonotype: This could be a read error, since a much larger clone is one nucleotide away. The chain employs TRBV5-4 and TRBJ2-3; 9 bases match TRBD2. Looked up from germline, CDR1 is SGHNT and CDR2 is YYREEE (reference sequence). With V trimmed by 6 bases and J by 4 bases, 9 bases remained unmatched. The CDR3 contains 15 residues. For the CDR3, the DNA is TGTGCCAGCATCCTGGGACTAGCAACGGCAGATACGCAGTATTTT. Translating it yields CASILGLATADTQYF.